What follows are 15 T cell receptor beta chains derived from one specimen sequenced in a study of OX40 agonist ivuxolimab in advanced cancers. Repertoires were generated with immunoSEQ multiplex PCR, while TCRdb's copy carries only in-frame clones and drops some. The sample has around 67,000 clones, roughly 85% seen once. The specimen comprised CD4+ or CD8+ T cells sorted from blood, sampled in a trial of the OX40 agonist ivuxolimab. The receptors stem from an adult with an advanced solid tumor such as melanoma, head and neck, liver or kidney cancer.

V and J are TRBV6-5 and TRBJ2-6; D tentatively fits TRBD1 or TRBD2 (5 bases each). CDR1 and CDR2 from the germline V gene are MNHEY and SVGAGI. V dropped 0 bases and J dropped 4 bases, with 7 bases sitting between them. The CDR3 runs 15 residues. The CDR3, as DNA: TGTGCCAGCAGTTACTCGGGACGCGGGGCCAACGTCCTGACTTTC. It specifies CASSYSGRGANVLTF.

This clone was counted once. The chain joins TRBV7-2 to TRBJ1-1; TRBD1 agrees at 9 bases. J lost 1 base, V lost 2 bases, and 8 bases had no gene match. Germline CDR1 and CDR2: SGHTA and FQGNSA. This CDR3 is built from 17 residues. The CDR3: CASSLRGQGLGNTEAFF. CDR3 DNA: TGTGCCAGCAGCTTACGGGGACAGGGTTTGGGGAACACTGAAGCTTTCTTT.

The rearrangement joins TRBV9 to TRBJ2-1, with TRBD2 identical over 8 bases. Unmatched junction bases numbered 6, after V lost 4 bases and J lost 3 bases. The CDR3 runs to 15 residues. From germline, CDR1 is SGDLS and CDR2 YYNGEE. This chain's CDR3 is CASSITSGDYNEQFF. In nucleotides, the CDR3 is TGTGCCAGCAGCATAACTAGCGGAGACTACAATGAGCAGTTCTTC.

The V and J genes are TRBV7-9 and TRBJ2-1; 8 bases are shared with TRBD1. With 0 bases clipped from V and 5 bases from J, the junction kept 9 bases outside the gene matches. Germline V CDR1 and CDR2: SEHNR, FQNEAQ (reference sequence). The CDR3 runs 17 residues. The CDR3 DNA reads as TGTGCCAGCAGCTTAGCGCTAGGACAGGGAATCAACAATGAGCAGTTCTTC. This encodes CASSLALGQGINNEQFF.

This CDR3 reads CASSQATISSYNEQFF. In DNA, the CDR3 is TGCGCCAGCAGCCAAGCGACAATTAGCTCCTACAATGAGCAGTTCTTC. This sequence joins TRBV4-1 and TRBJ2-1; D unclear. The CDR3 totals 16 residues. Germline V gene lookup returns CDR1 MGHRA and CDR2 YSYEKL. V lost 1 base and J lost 0, with 10 bases in between.

The chain uses TRBV27 and TRBJ2-1; 7 bases are a match to TRBD2. V shed 6 bases and J 0 bases; nucleotides not matched to a gene: 5. Germline V gives CDR1 MNHEY, CDR2 SMNVEV (reference sequence). There are 15 residues in the CDR3. CDR3 protein: CASRPLAYSYNEQFF. CDR3 sequence (DNA): TGTGCCAGCAGGCCACTAGCGTACTCCTACAATGAGCAGTTCTTC.

The rearrangement uses TRBV6-1 and TRBJ1-4; TRBD1 matches 10 bases. This CDR3 region has 14 residues. Germline CDR1 MNHNS, CDR2 SASEGT. Trimming cost V 6 bases and J 7 bases; bases outside gene matches: 5. This CDR3 reads CASSGDRGGEKLFF. CDR3 nucleotides: TGTGCCAGCAGCGGGGACAGGGGAGGTGAAAAACTGTTTTTT.

This rearrangement joins TRBV5-4 to TRBJ2-7; 8 positions agree with TRBD1. Germline V gives CDR1 SGHNT, CDR2 YYREEE (reference sequence). Losses at the gene ends were 0 bases for V and 4 bases for J; bases not matched to a gene: 9. The CDR3 runs 16 residues. CDR3 sequence: CASSLAVRTGRYEQYF. Written as DNA, the CDR3 is TGTGCCAGCAGCTTGGCTGTTCGGACAGGGCGGTACGAGCAGTACTTC.

The rearrangement uses TRBV2 and TRBJ2-3; 10 bases are shared with TRBD1. V shed 5 bases, J shed 2 bases, and the junction held 4 bases outside the gene matches. From germline, CDR1 is SNHLY and CDR2 FYNNEI. The CDR3 is 15 amino acids. CDR3 sequence: CASSLDRGVTDTQYF. CDR3 in DNA: TGTGCCAGCAGTTTGGACAGGGGGGTCACAGATACGCAGTATTTT. Supplemented by reference TRBV2 and TRBJ2-3, the full variable domain reads EPEVTQTPSHQVTQMGQEVILRCVPISNHLYFYWYRQILGQKVEFLVSFYNNEISEKSEIFDDQFSVERPDGSNFTLKIRSTKLEDSAMYFCASSLDRGVTDTQYFGPGTRLTVL.

The chain recombines TRBV30 with TRBJ2-4; D may match TRBD1 or TRBD2 (7 bases each). CDR1 is GTSNPN and CDR2 is SVGIG in the germline V gene (reference sequence). The CDR3 loop spans 16 amino acids. The V gene lost 3 bases and the J gene lost 0 bases, with 15 bases spanning the gap. Here the CDR3 DNA reads TGTGCCTGGAGACCCCAGGGGGGGCTAGCCAAAAACATTCAGTACTTC. Translation gives CAWRPQGGLAKNIQYF. The complete variable domain, with remaining parts taken from reference TRBV30 and TRBJ2-4, reads SQTIHQWPATLVQPVGSPLSLECTVEGTSNPNLYWYRQAAGRGLQLLFYSVGIGQISSEVPQNLSASRPQDRQFILSSKKLLLSDSGFYLCAWRPQGGLAKNIQYFGAGTRLSVL.

The rearrangement links TRBV4-1 to TRBJ2-5; 7 bases are a match to TRBD1. CDR1 MGHRA and CDR2 YSYEKL come from the germline V gene. After removal of 1 base from V and 5 bases from J, the junction contained 10 bases not matched to a gene. CDR3 size: 16 residues. CDR3 nucleotide sequence: TGCGCCAGCAGCCAAGGGACAGGTTCCGTAGTGGAGACCCAGTACTTC. Translating it yields CASSQGTGSVVETQYF.

The chain carries TRBV5-4 and TRBJ1-6; D gene unclear. The V gene's germline CDR1 is SGHNT and CDR2 YYREEE (reference sequence). This CDR3 spans 14 amino acids. V was clipped by 4 bases and J by 6 bases, with 11 bases between them. CDR3 nucleotide sequence: TGTGCCAGCAGCAGAAGGGCCCTTAATTCACCCCTCCACTTT. Its translation is CASSRRALNSPLHF.

The chain joins TRBV19 to TRBJ2-2; TRBD1 aligns across 9 bases. Per germline, CDR1 LNHDA and CDR2 SQIVND (reference sequence). This CDR3 contains 13 residues. V was clipped by 6 bases and J by 7 bases; unmatched bases: 3. CDR3 loop: CASSRDRVGELFF. The DNA of the CDR3 is TGTGCCAGTAGCAGGGACAGGGTCGGGGAGCTGTTTTTT.

This clone was seen a single time. This chain links TRBV28 with TRBJ2-5; 7 nucleotides match TRBD1. The CDR3 loop spans 16 amino acids. The J segment lost 6 bases and the V segment lost 5 bases, leaving 15 bases of the junction unmatched. The germline gives CDR1 MDHEN, CDR2 SYDVKM. CDR3 protein: CASSRRLTGLSKTQYF. For the CDR3, the DNA is TGTGCCAGCAGTCGCCGGTTGACAGGGTTATCCAAGACCCAGTACTTC. The variable domain in full, with the rest retrieved from reference TRBV28 and TRBJ2-5, is DVKVTQSSRYLVKRTGEKVFLECVQDMDHENMFWYRQDPGLGLRLIYFSYDVKMKEKGDIPEGYSVSREKKERFSLILESASTNQTSMYLCASSRRLTGLSKTQYFGPGTRLLVL.

The CDR3 DNA sequence: TGCGCCAGCAGCTTACTCCCGGGGCAAGTTAATTCACCCCTCCACTTT. It encodes CASSLLPGQVNSPLHF. The V and J genes are TRBV5-1 and TRBJ1-6, with a weak D call TRBD1 (5 bases). The CDR3 loop spans 16 amino acids. Deletions cut 2 bases from V and 6 bases from J, with 15 bases between. The germline V gene encodes CDR1 SGHRS and CDR2 YFSETQ.